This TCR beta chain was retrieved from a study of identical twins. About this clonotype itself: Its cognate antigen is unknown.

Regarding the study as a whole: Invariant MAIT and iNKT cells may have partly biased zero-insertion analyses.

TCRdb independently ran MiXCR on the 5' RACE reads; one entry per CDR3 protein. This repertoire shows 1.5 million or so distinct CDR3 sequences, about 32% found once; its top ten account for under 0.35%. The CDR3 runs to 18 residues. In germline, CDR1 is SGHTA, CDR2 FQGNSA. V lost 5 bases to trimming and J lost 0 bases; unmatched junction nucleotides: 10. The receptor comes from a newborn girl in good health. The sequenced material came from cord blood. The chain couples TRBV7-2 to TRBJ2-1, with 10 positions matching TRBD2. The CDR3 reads CASSPGLAAASSYNEQFF. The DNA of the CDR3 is TGTGCCAGCAGCCCCGGACTAGCGGCAGCGAGCTCCTACAATGAGCAGTTCTTC. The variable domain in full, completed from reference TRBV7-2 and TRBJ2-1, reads GAGVSQSPSNKVTEKGKDVELRCDPISGHTALYWYRQSLGQGLEFLIYFQGNSAPDKSGLPSDRFSAERTGGSVSTLTIQRTQQEDSAVYLCASSPGLAAASSYNEQFFGPGTRLTVL.